A single sample gave rise to the 13 T cell receptor beta chains below, sequenced in a study of blood T cell repertoires in COVID-19. Assay: immunoSEQ multiplex PCR; the TCRdb copy retains only in-frame clones and omits some. Among approximately 60,000 clones listed, about 81% were seen once. Sequenced material: peripheral blood. The receptors come from a man aged 70-80 years with active COVID-19.

This sequence joins TRBV5-6 and TRBJ2-7; tentative D call: TRBD2 (9 bases). CDR1 is SGHDT, CDR2 YYEEEE, per germline. V was pared by 3 bases and J by 3 bases, with 25 bases between. The CDR3 consists of 18 residues. In DNA form, the CDR3 reads TGTGCCAGCAGCTCAAGGACAGGGATGGCTAGCGGGATCTACGAGCAGTACTTC. It specifies CASSSRTGMASGIYEQYF.

The rearrangement links TRBV2 to TRBJ1-5; 9 nucleotides match TRBD1. This CDR3 region has 15 residues. Germline V lookup: CDR1 SNHLY, CDR2 FYNNEI. The trim removed 6 bases at V and 6 bases at J, leaving 9 bases unmatched. The CDR3 region has the DNA TGTGCCAGCAGCCGGGACAGGGCGGTGACTCAGCCCCAGCATTTT. It yields the protein CASSRDRAVTQPQHF.

The chain employs TRBV7-8 and TRBJ2-7; D possibly corresponds to TRBD2 (5 bases). The CDR3 totals 14 residues. The germline CDR1 and CDR2 sequences are SGHVS and FQNEAQ. V lost 1 base and J lost 5, with 12 bases in between. As DNA, the CDR3 is TGTGCCAGCAGCTTAGGGTGGACTTGGAACGAGCAGTACTTC. Translation: CASSLGWTWNEQYF.

This chain connects TRBV7-9 to TRBJ2-7; 15 bases agree with TRBD2. The germline V gene has CDR1 SEHNR and CDR2 FQNEAQ (reference sequence). V was clipped by 5 bases and J by 3 bases; unmatched bases: 11. This CDR3 is 18 amino acids long. DNA for the CDR3: TGTGCCAGCAGCCAGGGACTAGCGGGAGGACCCTACTACTACGAGCAGTACTTC. Amino acids: CASSQGLAGGPYYYEQYF.

V gene TRBV5-1 combines with J gene TRBJ2-2, with TRBD2 matching over 7 bases. The CDR3 covers 17 residues. The germline V gene has CDR1 SGHRS and CDR2 YFSETQ. V trimming: 0 bases; J trimming: 6 bases; junction bases outside the gene matches: 11. CDR3 nucleotides: TGCGCCAGCAGCTTGGCAGGTGGACTAGGAGGAGCCGGGGAGCTGTTTTTT. It codes for CASSLAGGLGGAGELFF.

This rearrangement joins TRBV9 to TRBJ2-7, with 8 bases identical to TRBD2. V shed 3 bases and J 7 bases; nucleotides not matched to a gene: 12. Germline CDR1 reads SGDLS; CDR2 reads YYNGEE. The CDR3 runs to 15 residues. CDR3 sequence: CASSAGAGEFEEQYF. Written as DNA, the CDR3 is TGTGCCAGCAGCGCCGGAGCGGGAGAGTTTGAGGAGCAGTACTTC. Drawing the rest from reference TRBV9 and TRBJ2-7, the complete variable domain is DSGVTQTPKHLITATGQRVTLRCSPRSGDLSVYWYQQSLDQGLQFLIQYYNGEERAKGNILERFSAQQFPDLHSELNLSSLELGDSALYFCASSAGAGEFEEQYFGPGTRLTVT.

CDR3 DNA sequence: TGCGCCAGCAGCCTCAGGGGGGTACCCTATGGCTACACCTTC. Protein product: CASSLRGVPYGYTF. V usage is TRBV4-3 and J usage is TRBJ1-2; 7 bases match TRBD1. CDR3 length: 14 residues. V dropped 4 bases and J dropped 4; count of bases not matched to a gene: 6. CDR1 is LGHNA, CDR2 YSLEER, per germline.

This chain joins TRBV7-8 and TRBJ2-1, with 9 bases that match TRBD1. The CDR3 contains 18 residues. Germline V lookup: CDR1 SGHVS, CDR2 FQNEAQ. V shed 5 bases, J shed 3 bases, and the junction held 14 bases outside the gene matches. CDR3 protein: CASSPRWDREGVYNEQFF. The CDR3 DNA is TGTGCCAGCAGCCCACGCTGGGACAGGGAAGGGGTCTACAATGAGCAGTTCTTC.

This clone was detected once. The chain employs TRBV5-6 and TRBJ2-2, with 13 bases that match TRBD2. The CDR3 has 15 residues. Germline lookup yields CDR1 SGHDT and CDR2 YYEEEE. The J segment lost 6 bases and the V segment lost 4 bases, leaving 3 bases of the junction unmatched. The CDR3 region has the DNA TGTGCCAGCAGCGTGACTAGCGGGAGGCCCGGGGAGCTGTTTTTT. It is translated as CASSVTSGRPGELFF.

The chain is built from TRBV7-2 and TRBJ1-5, with D possibly TRBD1 on 6 matching bases. CDR3 length: 13 amino acids. Deletions cut 5 bases from V and 5 bases from J, with 10 bases between. Germline V gives CDR1 SGHTA, CDR2 FQGNSA. The CDR3 protein is CASSMGADQPQHF. The CDR3 nucleotides are TGTGCCAGCAGCATGGGGGCTGATCAGCCCCAGCATTTT.

V and J are TRBV6-2 or TRBV6-3 and TRBJ1-6; 7 nucleotides match TRBD1. CDR3 length: 17 amino acids. CDR1 MNHEY and CDR2 SVGEGT come from the germline V gene. V shed 2 bases and J 3 bases; nucleotides not matched to a gene: 7. The CDR3 bases are TGTGCCAGCAGTTACCGGGGACAGCGGATCTATAATTCACCCCTCCACTTT. This gives the protein CASSYRGQRIYNSPLHF.

The CDR3 nucleotides are TGTGCCAGCAGCTTGGGGGGAGTGGCCACGCGGACGCAGTATTTT. Translation: CASSLGGVATRTQYF. This chain uses TRBV7-2 with TRBJ2-3; possibly TRBD2 for D (6 bases). The CDR3 has 15 residues. V lost 3 bases, J lost 9 bases, and 19 bases lay in between. Germline-derived CDR1 and CDR2 are SGHTA and FQGNSA.

The CDR3 coding sequence is TGTGCCAGCAGCCCCCTCAGCGGGAGCGGCACAGATACGCAGTATTTT. The encoded protein is CASSPLSGSGTDTQYF. The gene calls are TRBV4-2 and TRBJ2-3; 8 bases align to TRBD2. Trimming took 4 bases from V and 1 from J; bases not matched to a gene: 7. The CDR3 spans 16 residues. The germline CDR1 and CDR2 sequences are LGHNA and YNFKEQ.